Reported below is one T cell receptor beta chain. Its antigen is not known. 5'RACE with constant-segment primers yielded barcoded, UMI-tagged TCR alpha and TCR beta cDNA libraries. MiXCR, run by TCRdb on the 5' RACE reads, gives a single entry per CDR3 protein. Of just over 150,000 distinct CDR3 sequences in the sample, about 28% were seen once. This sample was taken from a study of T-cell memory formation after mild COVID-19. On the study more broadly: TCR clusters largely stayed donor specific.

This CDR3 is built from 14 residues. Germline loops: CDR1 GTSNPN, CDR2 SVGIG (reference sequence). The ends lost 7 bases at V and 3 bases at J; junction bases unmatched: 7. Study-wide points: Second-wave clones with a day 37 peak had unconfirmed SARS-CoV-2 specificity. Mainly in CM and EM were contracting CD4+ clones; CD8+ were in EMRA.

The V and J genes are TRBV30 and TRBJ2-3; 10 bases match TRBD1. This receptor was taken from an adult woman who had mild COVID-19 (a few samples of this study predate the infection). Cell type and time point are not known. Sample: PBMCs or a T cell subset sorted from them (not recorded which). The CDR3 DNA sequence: TGTGCCTCTCAGTCGGGACAGGGGACAGATACGCAGTATTTT. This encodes CASQSGQGTDTQYF. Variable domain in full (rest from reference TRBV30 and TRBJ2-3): SQTIHQWPATLVQPVGSPLSLECTVEGTSNPNLYWYRQAAGRGLQLLFYSVGIGQISSEVPQNLSASRPQDRQFILSSKKLLLSDSGFYLCASQSGQGTDTQYFGPGTRLTVL.